This is a list of T cell receptor beta chains from one sample in a study of CD8+CD57+ T cells in acquired aplastic anemia. Each CDR3 protein gets one entry after TCRdb re-called the reads with MiXCR. The sample carries roughly 100,000 distinct CDR3 sequences, about 67% recorded once. Sequencing was carried out using sorted CD4+, CD8+, or CD8+CD57+ T cells (not recorded which) from PBMCs. Every receptor here comes from a human donor with aplastic anemia. The CDR3 runs from the conserved cysteine through the conserved F or W. The D gene is left open where the match is weak. Not every row has a clone size; where given, it reads once, few, many or a size class.

clone size	V gene	D gene	J gene	CDR3 protein	CDR3 DNA
.	TRBV24-1	.	TRBJ1-2	CATSPGAMNYGYTF	TGTGCCACCAGCCCAGGGGCAATGAACTATGGCTACACCTTC
few	TRBV15	.	TRBJ2-7	CATSREGRSGDEQYF	TGTGCCACCAGCAGAGAAGGTCGAAGCGGAGACGAGCAGTACTTC
once	TRBV19	.	TRBJ2-7	CASPDRPAPYEQYF	TGTGCCAGTCCCGACAGGCCTGCTCCCTACGAGCAGTACTTC
once	TRBV20-1	.	TRBJ1-2	CSAGAGALDYGYTF	TGCAGTGCTGGCGCAGGGGCCCTTGACTATGGCTACACCTTC
once	TRBV25-1	TRBD1	TRBJ1-1	CASTRPGGTEAFF	TGTGCCAGCACTAGACCAGGGGGCACTGAAGCTTTCTTT
.	TRBV19	.	TRBJ1-2	CASSPNNYGYTF	TGTGCCAGTAGTCCGAACAACTATGGCTACACCTTC
.	TRBV7-6	TRBD2	TRBJ2-3	CASSVAGGGTDTQYF	TGTGCCAGCAGCGTAGCGGGGGGGGGCACAGATACGCAGTATTTT
.	TRBV29-1	.	TRBJ2-1	CGGSRVVGNEQFF	TGCGGGGGGAGCAGGGTAGTTGGGAATGAGCAGTTCTTC
.	TRBV12-3/TRBV12-4	TRBD1	TRBJ1-1	CASSRGTGTEAFF	TGTGCCAGCAGTAGAGGGACAGGGACTGAAGCTTTCTTT
.	TRBV5-6	TRBD1	TRBJ2-7	CASSGRDSSYEQYF	TGTGCCAGCAGCGGCCGGGACAGCTCCTACGAGCAGTACTTC
.	TRBV20-1	TRBD2	TRBJ2-7	CSASQRGTSYEQYF	TGCAGTGCCAGTCAGCGGGGGACCTCCTACGAGCAGTACTTC
many	TRBV15	.	TRBJ1-5	CATSNRRNQPQHF	TGTGCCACCAGCAACAGACGAAATCAGCCCCAGCATTTT
.	TRBV10-2	TRBD1	TRBJ1-2	CASSSGQGDGYTF	TGCGCCAGCAGTTCAGGACAGGGCGATGGCTACACCTTC
.	TRBV5-1	TRBD2	TRBJ2-1	CASSLGAGVSNEQFF	TGCGCCAGCAGCTTGGGCGCGGGAGTAAGCAATGAGCAGTTCTTC
.	TRBV2	.	TRBJ2-5	CASSEVFGKETQYF	TGTGCCAGCAGTGAAGTGTTCGGGAAAGAGACCCAGTACTTC
many	TRBV5-4	.	TRBJ1-1	CASSLEGIKGTEAFF	TGTGCCAGCAGCTTGGAGGGGATAAAGGGGACTGAAGCTTTCTTT
.	TRBV24-1	.	TRBJ2-3	CATSAPSGRDVGDTQYF	TGTGCCACCAGTGCCCCCTCCGGCAGGGATGTCGGAGATACGCAGTATTTT
.	TRBV10-3	TRBD1	TRBJ2-7	CAIQVGTGPIYEQYF	TGTGCCATCCAGGTGGGGACAGGCCCAATCTACGAGCAGTACTTC
.	TRBV19	.	TRBJ2-3	CASSPPLERAQYF	TGTGCCAGTAGCCCCCCGCTGGAGAGGGCGCAGTATTTT
few	TRBV20-1	TRBD1	TRBJ1-2	CSARDRGQGAHGYTF	TGCAGTGCTAGAGATCGCGGACAGGGGGCTCATGGCTACACCTTC
.	TRBV29-1	.	TRBJ2-7	CSVRSGITYEQYF	TGCAGCGTCAGGTCAGGCATAACCTACGAGCAGTACTTC
.	TRBV7-9	.	TRBJ1-2	CASSLESSNYGYTF	TGTGCCAGCAGCTTAGAGTCGTCTAACTATGGCTACACCTTC
once	TRBV10-3	TRBD1	TRBJ2-1	CAIIGTGNYNEQFF	TGTGCCATCATTGGGACAGGGAACTACAATGAGCAGTTCTTC
.	TRBV4-1	TRBD2	TRBJ2-5	CASSHRLAGKWGTQYF	TGCGCCAGCAGCCATAGGCTAGCGGGGAAATGGGGGACCCAGTACTTC
.	TRBV2	.	TRBJ2-7	CASRYVTNSYEQYF	TGTGCCAGCAGATATGTGACTAACTCCTACGAGCAGTACTTC
many	TRBV7-3	TRBD2	TRBJ2-1	CASSLIGTSGGGEQFF	TGTGCCAGCAGCTTGATCGGGACTAGCGGGGGAGGTGAGCAGTTCTTC
.	TRBV24-1	.	TRBJ2-6	CATSGGQGPSGANVLTF	TGTGCCACCAGTGGGGGCCAGGGACCCTCTGGGGCCAACGTCCTGACTTTC
.	TRBV7-8	.	TRBJ1-2	CASSKTNNYGYTF	TGTGCCAGCAGCAAGACAAATAACTATGGCTACACCTTC
.	TRBV5-1	.	TRBJ2-7	CASSRSWGASYEQYF	TGCGCCAGCAGCCGAAGCTGGGGCGCGAGCTACGAGCAGTACTTC
.	TRBV20-1	.	TRBJ2-2	CSARDSKKNTGELFF	TGCAGTGCTAGAGATTCCAAGAAGAACACCGGGGAGCTGTTTTTT
.	TRBV20-1	.	TRBJ2-3	CSARDRGRSSTDTQYF	TGCAGTGCTAGAGATCGTGGCAGGTCTAGCACAGATACGCAGTATTTT
.	TRBV20-1	TRBD1	TRBJ2-3	CSARDRGSDTQYF	TGCAGTGCAAGGGACAGGGGGTCAGATACGCAGTATTTT
.	TRBV27	.	TRBJ1-6	CASSLGSRIDSPLHF	TGTGCCAGCAGCCTAGGGTCGCGGATTGATTCACCCCTCCACTTT
once	TRBV10-1	TRBD2	TRBJ2-5	CASTMPGLAGGRGETQYF	TGCGCCAGCACTATGCCGGGACTAGCGGGAGGGCGAGGAGAGACCCAGTACTTC
.	TRBV20-1	.	TRBJ2-2	CSAKGRNTGELFF	TGCAGTGCTAAGGGACGGAACACCGGGGAGCTGTTTTTT
.	TRBV4-3	.	TRBJ2-7	CASSQDEGLIDSYEQYF	TGCGCCAGCAGCCAAGATGAAGGTCTGATTGACTCCTACGAGCAGTACTTC
.	TRBV9	TRBD2	TRBJ2-3	CASGGLAGAADTQYF	TGTGCCAGCGGTGGGCTAGCGGGGGCCGCGGATACGCAGTATTTT
.	TRBV24-1	TRBD1	TRBJ2-1	CATSDLSGTGTYNEQFF	TGTGCCACCAGTGATTTGTCGGGGACAGGTACCTACAATGAGCAGTTCTTC
.	TRBV20-1	TRBD1	TRBJ2-7	CSARAPGQFYEQYF	TGCAGTGCTAGGGCTCCGGGACAGTTCTACGAGCAGTACTTC